This T cell receptor (beta chain) was captured in a study of blood T cells in healthy people across ages. A second PCR of 7 to 11 cycles used a sample-barcoded 5' primer and a J-beta primer mix. One entry per CDR3 protein results from TCRdb running MiXCR on the 5' RACE reads. The profile covers roughly 1.5 million distinct CDR3 sequences, with approximately 43% appearing a single time and around 4% taken by the ten largest. What was sequenced was blood. The origin of this receptor is a woman younger than 35 in good health.

DNA of the CDR3: TGTGCCAGCAGCCGGGATGGACTAGCGGGACCGCCCTACAATGAGCAGTTCTTC. Amino acid sequence: CASSRDGLAGPPYNEQFF. J is TRBJ2-1 and V is TRBV14; 12 positions agree with TRBD2. The CDR3 totals 18 residues. V lost 4 bases and J lost 2; bases outside the gene matches: 9. Germline CDR1 SGHDN, CDR2 FVKESK.